This record looks at one TCR beta chain sequence and its context. Clones were read by immunoSEQ multiplex PCR, and TCRdb kept only the in-frame ones, dropping some. Among around 120,000 clones listed, 90% were seen once. The source of the sample is a study of blood T cell repertoires in COVID-19. The specimen sequenced was peripheral blood. The sequence derives from an older woman with COVID-19, enrolled during active disease.

In nucleotides, the CDR3 is TGTGCCAGCTCACCACCTGGGACAGGGTCCTACGAGCAGTACTTC. It is translated as CASSPPGTGSYEQYF. The rearrangement links TRBV18 to TRBJ2-7, with TRBD1 matching over 9 bases. J lost 1 base, V lost 0 bases, and 1 base had no gene match. CDR3 size: 15 residues. Looked up from germline, CDR1 is KGHSH and CDR2 is LQKENI.